These T cell receptor beta chains were read from a single sample in a study of identical twins. MiXCR was run by TCRdb on the 5' RACE reads, yielding one entry per CDR3 protein. The repertoire holds about 900,000 distinct CDR3 sequences, with 9% to 15% as singletons. These sequences were also reported in another study, on yellow fever vaccine responses in identical twins.

Sequencing input: PBMCs. All receptors come from a woman between 18 and 29 years old in good health. CDR3s include the opening cysteine and the closing phenylalanine or tryptophan. The D gene is left open where the match is weak. The size field is filled for only some rows; it gives once, few, many or a size class.

J gene	clone size	D gene	V gene	CDR3 protein	CDR3 DNA
TRBJ1-4	many	NA	TRBV5-5	CASSPLAINEKLFF	TGTGCCAGCAGCCCTTTAGCTATTAATGAAAAACTGTTTTTT
TRBJ2-5	many	NA	TRBV29-1	CSVESRGKERETQYF	TGCAGCGTTGAGTCCCGGGGAAAGGAACGAGAGACCCAGTACTTC
TRBJ1-1	few	NA	TRBV29-1	CSGARVKGTEAFF	TGCAGCGGCGCCAGGGTGAAGGGAACTGAAGCTTTCTTT
TRBJ1-5	many	NA	TRBV3-1	CASSQGVHGNQPQHF	TGTGCCAGCAGCCAAGGGGTTCACGGCAATCAGCCCCAGCATTTT
TRBJ2-1	many	NA	TRBV25-1	CASSEYRGGQFF	TGTGCCAGCAGTGAATACCGAGGTGGGCAGTTCTTC
TRBJ2-5	few	TRBD2	TRBV20-1	CSARRSSGKPGGSDTQYF	TGCAGTGCTAGAAGGTCGAGCGGAAAACCGGGGGGTTCTGACACCCAGTACTTC
TRBJ2-7	few	NA	TRBV9	CASSSDIGAYEQYF	TGTGCCAGCAGCTCAGACATAGGGGCGTACGAGCAGTACTTC
TRBJ1-6	few	NA	TRBV6-5	CASSYSAGRTIHF	TGTGCCAGCAGTTACTCGGCGGGCAGAACAATCCACTTT
TRBJ2-1	few	TRBD1	TRBV7-9	CASSPTGQIYNEQFF	TGTGCCAGCAGCCCCACGGGACAGATATACAATGAGCAGTTCTTC
TRBJ1-1	NA	NA	TRBV24-1	CATSPSGQYTEAFF	TGTGCCACCAGTCCCTCGGGGCAATACACTGAAGCTTTCTTT
TRBJ2-5	few	NA	TRBV5-1	CASSSTFGRSETQYF	TGCGCCAGCAGCTCGACGTTCGGGCGGTCGGAGACCCAGTACTTC
TRBJ2-3	NA	NA	TRBV18	CASSHPGQRGTDTQYF	TGTGCCAGCTCACACCCCGGGCAACGGGGTACAGATACGCAGTATTTT
TRBJ2-3	few	NA	TRBV3-1	CASSQDRSGALVTQYF	TGTGCCAGCAGCCAAGATCGGTCAGGGGCCCTAGTTACGCAGTATTTT
TRBJ2-1	NA	NA	TRBV12-3/TRBV12-4	CASSSGPRKGQFF	TGTGCCAGCAGTTCGGGACCGCGTAAGGGGCAGTTCTTC
TRBJ2-5	NA	TRBD2	TRBV28	CASTPGASGRETQYF	TGTGCCAGCACCCCGGGTGCTAGCGGGAGAGAGACCCAGTACTTC
TRBJ1-2	NA	TRBD1	TRBV6-1	CASRGTAFTLFYGYTF	TGTGCCAGCAGGGGGACAGCCTTTACACTTTTCTATGGCTACACCTTC
TRBJ1-2	NA	NA	TRBV12-3/TRBV12-4	CASSLGGTPYGYTF	TGTGCCAGCAGTTTAGGCGGGACCCCATATGGCTACACCTTC
TRBJ2-3	few	NA	TRBV14	CASSQFATDTQYF	TGTGCCAGCAGCCAATTCGCCACAGATACGCAGTATTTT
TRBJ2-7	many	NA	TRBV12-3/TRBV12-4	CASSYRTYEQYF	TGTGCCAGCAGTTACAGGACCTACGAGCAGTACTTC
TRBJ2-2	few	NA	TRBV10-3	CAISERTANTGELFF	TGTGCCATCAGTGAACGGACAGCGAACACCGGGGAGCTGTTTTTT
TRBJ1-2	NA	TRBD1	TRBV28	CASRSGGRNYGYTF	TGTGCCAGCAGATCAGGGGGTAGGAACTATGGCTACACCTTC
TRBJ2-1	few	TRBD2	TRBV9	CASSVGTSGSSNEQFF	TGTGCCAGCAGCGTAGGTACTAGCGGGAGTAGTAATGAGCAGTTCTTC
TRBJ2-3	NA	TRBD2	TRBV7-3	CASSLRPSGGTDTQYF	TGTGCCAGCAGCTTACGGCCTAGCGGGGGCACAGATACGCAGTATTTT
TRBJ1-4	many	NA	TRBV4-2	CASSPVSETNEKLFF	TGTGCCAGCAGCCCTGTGTCGGAGACTAATGAAAAACTGTTTTTT
TRBJ2-3	NA	NA	TRBV9	CASSVDRMADTQYF	TGTGCCAGCAGCGTCGATAGAATGGCAGATACGCAGTATTTT
TRBJ2-5	NA	TRBD1	TRBV12-3/TRBV12-4	CASSSGTGIRETQYF	TGTGCCAGCAGTTCCGGGACAGGGATCCGTGAGACCCAGTACTTC
TRBJ1-1	many	NA	TRBV12-3/TRBV12-4	CASSLSPLNTEAFF	TGTGCCAGCAGTTTATCTCCACTGAACACTGAAGCTTTCTTT
TRBJ2-1	NA	TRBD2	TRBV4-1	CASSHRAGGSYNEQFF	TGCGCCAGCAGCCACCGAGCGGGAGGGTCCTACAATGAGCAGTTCTTC
TRBJ2-1	NA	TRBD2	TRBV19	CATRLAGDITSYNEQFF	TGTGCCACCCGACTAGCGGGAGACATTACCTCCTACAATGAGCAGTTCTTC
TRBJ2-4	NA	TRBD2	TRBV18	CASSLGGANKNIQYF	TGTGCCAGCTCACTCGGGGGGGCCAACAAAAACATTCAGTACTTC
TRBJ2-1	few	TRBD2	TRBV6-1	CASSPAGTTNEQFF	TGTGCCAGCAGCCCTGCCGGGACTACAAATGAGCAGTTCTTC
TRBJ2-4	few	TRBD1	TRBV10-1	CASSVNRGTIQYF	TGCGCCAGCAGTGTTAACAGGGGGACCATTCAGTACTTC
TRBJ2-5	few	TRBD1	TRBV4-1	CASSLFGTEPQETQYF	TGCGCCAGCAGCCTTTTTGGGACAGAGCCCCAAGAGACCCAGTACTTC
TRBJ2-7	few	NA	TRBV6-1	CASTPFAGGSYEQYF	TGTGCCAGCACCCCCTTCGCAGGCGGTTCTTACGAGCAGTACTTC
TRBJ1-5	NA	NA	TRBV10-3	CAISDAPGQPQHF	TGTGCCATCAGTGACGCTCCAGGGCAGCCCCAGCATTTT
TRBJ2-1	NA	NA	TRBV12-3/TRBV12-4	CASSPPQGPRREQFF	TGTGCCAGCAGTCCTCCACAGGGTCCGCGACGTGAGCAGTTCTTC
TRBJ2-1	few	TRBD2	TRBV20-1	CSARAETSGGANEQFF	TGCAGTGCTAGAGCGGAAACTAGCGGGGGGGCAAATGAGCAGTTCTTC
TRBJ1-2	few	TRBD1	TRBV12-3/TRBV12-4	CASDGRTGNNYGYTF	TGTGCCAGCGATGGAAGGACAGGGAATAACTATGGCTACACCTTC
TRBJ2-3	few	TRBD2	TRBV24-1	CATSELAGGVEYF	TGTGCCACCAGCGAACTAGCGGGAGGCGTAGAGTATTTT
TRBJ2-1	NA	NA	TRBV4-2	CASSQDQEGGQFF	TGTGCCAGCAGCCAAGATCAGGAGGGGGGGCAGTTCTTC
TRBJ2-7	many	TRBD2	TRBV7-8	CASSLGLRGGPSPEQYF	TGTGCCAGCAGCTTAGGTTTGAGGGGAGGGCCTTCGCCCGAGCAGTACTTC
TRBJ2-1	few	NA	TRBV19	CASSIVGTNEQFF	TGTGCCAGTAGTATAGTGGGCACCAATGAGCAGTTCTTC
TRBJ2-7	NA	TRBD2	TRBV28	CATVAGGPSYEQYF	TGTGCCACCGTAGCGGGAGGGCCTTCTTACGAGCAGTACTTC
TRBJ2-7	NA	TRBD2	TRBV6-5	CASSYKASGAYEQYF	TGTGCCAGCAGTTACAAGGCTAGCGGGGCCTACGAGCAGTACTTC
TRBJ2-7	few	TRBD1	TRBV20-1	CSARKGQGAYEQYF	TGCAGTGCTAGAAAAGGACAGGGGGCTTACGAGCAGTACTTC
TRBJ1-1	few	NA	TRBV5-1	CASSLGNFEAFF	TGCGCCAGCAGCTTGGGGAATTTTGAAGCTTTCTTT
TRBJ1-4	many	NA	TRBV5-4	CASSRTGDEKLFF	TGTGCCAGCAGTCGTACCGGGGATGAAAAACTGTTTTTT
TRBJ2-1	NA	NA	TRBV10-3	CAIQGPGGEEQFF	TGTGCCATCCAGGGCCCCGGGGGAGAAGAGCAGTTCTTC
TRBJ1-1	few	NA	TRBV7-3	CASSNEIGAEAFF	TGTGCCAGCAGCAACGAAATCGGGGCTGAAGCTTTCTTT
TRBJ1-5	few	NA	TRBV6-1	CASSEWGGQGNQPQHF	TGTGCCAGCAGTGAGTGGGGGGGGCAGGGCAATCAGCCCCAGCATTTT
TRBJ2-5	few	NA	TRBV19	CASSIQGIGGETQYF	TGTGCCAGTAGTATACAGGGGATCGGAGGAGAGACCCAGTACTTC
TRBJ2-5	NA	TRBD2	TRBV4-2	CASSQFITGGQETQYF	TGTGCCAGCAGCCAATTTATCACGGGAGGCCAAGAGACCCAGTACTTC
TRBJ1-3	NA	NA	TRBV12-3/TRBV12-4	CASSLVTSGNTIYF	TGTGCCAGCAGTTTGGTCACCTCTGGAAACACCATATATTTT